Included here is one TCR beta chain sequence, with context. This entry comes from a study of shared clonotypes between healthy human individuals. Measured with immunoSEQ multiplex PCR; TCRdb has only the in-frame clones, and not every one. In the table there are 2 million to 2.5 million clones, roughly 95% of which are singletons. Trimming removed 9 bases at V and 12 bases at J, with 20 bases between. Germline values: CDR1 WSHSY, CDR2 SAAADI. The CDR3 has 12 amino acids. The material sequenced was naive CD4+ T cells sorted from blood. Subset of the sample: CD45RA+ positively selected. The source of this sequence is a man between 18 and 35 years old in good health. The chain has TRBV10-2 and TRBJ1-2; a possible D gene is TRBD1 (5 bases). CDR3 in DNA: TGCGCCAGTTCTGGGGGTTCTATATTCGACACCTTC. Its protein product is CASSGGSIFDTF.